This TCR beta chain comes out of a study of blood T cell repertoires in COVID-19. Germline V lookup: CDR1 KGHSH, CDR2 LQKENI. J gave up 0 bases and V 4 bases, and 7 bases lay outside the gene matches. The CDR3 is 16 residues long. The repertoire was sequenced with immunoSEQ multiplex PCR; TCRdb's copy has only in-frame clones and lacks some. This sample has some 85,000 clones; roughly 80% occur once, and the top ten carry roughly 50%. This TCR was recovered from a human donor in a cohort sampled during active COVID-19. Sequencing was performed on peripheral blood. The chain is built from TRBV18 and TRBJ2-3; TRBD1 matches at 7 bases. The CDR3 coding sequence is TGTGCCAGCTCACTCCGACAGGGTGGAAGCACAGATACGCAGTATTTT. This encodes CASSLRQGGSTDTQYF.